This T cell receptor beta chain derives from a study of shared clonotypes between healthy human individuals. Data came from immunoSEQ multiplex PCR; TCRdb stores just in-frame clones and leaves some out. The repertoire includes approximately 2,200,000 clones, under 95% of them detected once, and over 1.5% sits in the top ten. CD45RO negativity and positive selection for CCR7 defined naive CD8 cells, a population that excluded terminally differentiated effector memory CD45RA+ cells. Worth noting for this clone: Its antigen is undetermined.

CDR1 and CDR2 (germline): SEHNR, FQNEAQ (reference sequence). This CDR3 comprises 16 residues. V was cut by 2 bases and J by 4 bases, with 12 bases left in between. Study-level results: For sorted subsets, rarefaction showed incomplete sequencing despite large depth.

The chain links TRBV7-9 to TRBJ2-6, with D maybe TRBD1 (5 bases). Sequencing input: naive CD8+ T cells from PBMCs. The receptor was isolated from a man aged 18 to 29 in good health. Some clones in this sample may be carry-over from other donors' samples. The CDR3 DNA sequence: TGTGCCAGCAGCTTATTAGGGGTCTCCGGGGCCAACGTCCTGACTTTC. Translated, it gives CASSLLGVSGANVLTF.